The clone carrying this TCR beta chain was recorded many times. This entry belongs to a study of blood T cell repertoires in COVID-19. Looking at the study overall: Whether acute or convalescent, the COVID-19 samples came from the United States, Italy and Spain. Sample material is recorded as cDNA or gDNA derived from T cells, B-cell-depleted T cells, or PBMCs.

Clones were sequenced by immunoSEQ multiplex PCR, and TCRdb holds only the in-frame ones, with some missing. The sample consists of under 300,000 clones, about 83% of them appearing once. Trimming removed 1 base from V and 0 bases from J, with 7 bases in between. Germline CDR1 and CDR2: SNHLY and FYNNEI. This CDR3 is built from 15 residues. This sequence was found in a man older than 75 with acute or convalescent COVID-19. The specimen was peripheral blood. The V and J genes are TRBV2 and TRBJ1-3, with D hard to call. DNA of the CDR3: TGTGCCAGCAGTGAAGATGGCAACTCTGGAAACACCATATATTTT. This translates into CASSEDGNSGNTIYF.